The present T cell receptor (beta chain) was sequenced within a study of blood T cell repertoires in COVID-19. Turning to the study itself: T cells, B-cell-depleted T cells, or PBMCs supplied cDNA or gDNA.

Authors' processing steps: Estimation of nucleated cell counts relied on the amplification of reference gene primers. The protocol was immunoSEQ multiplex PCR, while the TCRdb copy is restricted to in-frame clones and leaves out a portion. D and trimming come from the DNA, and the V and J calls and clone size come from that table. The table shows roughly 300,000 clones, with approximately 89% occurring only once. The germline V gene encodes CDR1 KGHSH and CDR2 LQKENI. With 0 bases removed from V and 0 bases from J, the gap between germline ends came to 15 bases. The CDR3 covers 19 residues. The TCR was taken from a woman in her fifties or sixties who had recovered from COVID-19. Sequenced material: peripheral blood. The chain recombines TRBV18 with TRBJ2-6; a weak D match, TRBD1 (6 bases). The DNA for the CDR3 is TGTGCCAGCTCACCACCGGGAGCAGGGGCGTTCTCTGGGGCCAACGTCCTGACTTTC. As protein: CASSPPGAGAFSGANVLTF.